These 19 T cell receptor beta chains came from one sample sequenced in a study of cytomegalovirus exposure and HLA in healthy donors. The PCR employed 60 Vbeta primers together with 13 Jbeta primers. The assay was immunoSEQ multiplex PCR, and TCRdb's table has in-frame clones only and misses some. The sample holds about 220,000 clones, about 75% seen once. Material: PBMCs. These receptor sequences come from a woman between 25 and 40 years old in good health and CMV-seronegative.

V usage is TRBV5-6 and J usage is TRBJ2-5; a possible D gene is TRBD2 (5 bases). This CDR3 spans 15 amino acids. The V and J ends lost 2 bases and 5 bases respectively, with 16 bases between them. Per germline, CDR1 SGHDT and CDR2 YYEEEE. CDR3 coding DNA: TGTGCCAGCAGCTTCGGTATATCTCCGGGGGAGACCCAGTACTTC. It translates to CASSFGISPGETQYF.

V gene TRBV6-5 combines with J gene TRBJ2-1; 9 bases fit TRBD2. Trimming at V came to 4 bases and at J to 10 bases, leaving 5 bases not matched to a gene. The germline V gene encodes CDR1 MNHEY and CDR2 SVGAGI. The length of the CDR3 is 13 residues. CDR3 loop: CASSSGLAREQFF. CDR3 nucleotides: TGTGCCAGCAGTTCGGGACTAGCCCGGGAGCAGTTCTTC.

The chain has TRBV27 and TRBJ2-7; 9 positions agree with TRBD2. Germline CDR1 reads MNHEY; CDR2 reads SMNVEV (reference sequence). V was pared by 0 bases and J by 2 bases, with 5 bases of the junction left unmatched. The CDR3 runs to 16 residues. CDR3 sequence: CASSLSKSSGTYEQYF. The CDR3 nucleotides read TGTGCCAGCAGTTTATCGAAGTCTAGCGGGACCTACGAGCAGTACTTC.

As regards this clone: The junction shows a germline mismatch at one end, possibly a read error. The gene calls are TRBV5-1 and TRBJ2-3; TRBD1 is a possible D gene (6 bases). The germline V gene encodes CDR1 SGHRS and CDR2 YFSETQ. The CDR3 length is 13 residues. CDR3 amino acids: CDSRQDRTDTQYF. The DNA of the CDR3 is TGCGACAGCAGACAGGACAGAACAGATACGCAGTATTTT.

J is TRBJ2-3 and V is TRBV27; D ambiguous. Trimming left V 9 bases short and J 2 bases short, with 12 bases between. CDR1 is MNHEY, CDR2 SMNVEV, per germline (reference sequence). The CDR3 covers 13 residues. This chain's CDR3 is CASSNSNTDTQYF. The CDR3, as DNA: TGTGCCAGTTCCAACTCTAACACAGATACGCAGTATTTT.

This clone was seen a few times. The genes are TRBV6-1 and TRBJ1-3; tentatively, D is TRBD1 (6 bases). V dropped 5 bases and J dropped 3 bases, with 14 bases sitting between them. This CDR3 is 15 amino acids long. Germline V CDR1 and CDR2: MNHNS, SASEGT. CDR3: CASSLTGSVGNTIYF. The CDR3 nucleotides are TGTGCCAGCAGTTTAACAGGGTCCGTTGGAAACACCATATATTTT.

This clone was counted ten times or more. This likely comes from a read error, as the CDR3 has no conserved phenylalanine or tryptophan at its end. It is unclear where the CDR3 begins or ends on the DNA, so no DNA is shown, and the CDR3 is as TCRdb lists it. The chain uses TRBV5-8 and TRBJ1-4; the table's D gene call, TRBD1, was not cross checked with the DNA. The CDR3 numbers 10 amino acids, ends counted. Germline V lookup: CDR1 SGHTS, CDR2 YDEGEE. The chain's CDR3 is CARSPGQGER.

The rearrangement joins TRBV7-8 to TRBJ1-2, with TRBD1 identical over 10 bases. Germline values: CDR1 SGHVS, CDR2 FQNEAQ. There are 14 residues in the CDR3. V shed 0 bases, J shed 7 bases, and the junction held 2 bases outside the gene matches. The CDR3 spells CASSLAGTGAGYTF. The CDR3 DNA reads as TGTGCCAGCAGCTTAGCAGGGACAGGGGCTGGCTACACCTTC. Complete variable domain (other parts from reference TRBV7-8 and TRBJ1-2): GAGVSQSPRYKVAKRGQDVALRCDPISGHVSLFWYQQALGQGPEFLTYFQNEAQLDKSGLPSDRFFAERPEGSVSTLKIQRTQQEDSAVYLCASSLAGTGAGYTFGSGTRLTVV.

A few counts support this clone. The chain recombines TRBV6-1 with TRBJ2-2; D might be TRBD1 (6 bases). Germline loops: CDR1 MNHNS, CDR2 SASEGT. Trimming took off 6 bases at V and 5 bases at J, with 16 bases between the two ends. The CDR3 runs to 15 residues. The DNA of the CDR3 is TGTGCCAGCAGAGACATGAACAGGGAAACCGGGGAGCTGTTTTTT. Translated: CASRDMNRETGELFF.

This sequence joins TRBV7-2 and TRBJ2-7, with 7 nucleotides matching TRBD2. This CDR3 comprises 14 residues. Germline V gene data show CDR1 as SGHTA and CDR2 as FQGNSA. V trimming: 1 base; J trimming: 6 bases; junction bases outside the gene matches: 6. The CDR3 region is CASSLEGLIREQYF. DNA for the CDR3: TGTGCCAGCAGCTTAGAGGGACTAATCCGCGAGCAGTACTTC.

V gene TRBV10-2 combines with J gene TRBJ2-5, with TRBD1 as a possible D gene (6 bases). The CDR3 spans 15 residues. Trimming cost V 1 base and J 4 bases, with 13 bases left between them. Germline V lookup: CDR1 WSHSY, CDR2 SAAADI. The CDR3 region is CASSEFRGGGETQYF. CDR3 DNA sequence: TGCGCCAGCAGTGAGTTCAGGGGTGGGGGAGAGACCCAGTACTTC.

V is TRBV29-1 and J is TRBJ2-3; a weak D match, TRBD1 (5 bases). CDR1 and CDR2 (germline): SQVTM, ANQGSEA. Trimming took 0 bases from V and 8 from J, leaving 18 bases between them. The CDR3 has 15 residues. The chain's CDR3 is CSVEDGATLLGTQYF. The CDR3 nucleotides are TGCAGCGTTGAAGATGGGGCCACCTTGTTGGGTACGCAGTATTTT.

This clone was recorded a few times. The CDR3 region has the DNA TGTGCCAGCAGCTTGGTCATGGGCTACACTGAAGCTTTCTTT. Its protein is CASSLVMGYTEAFF. The V and J genes are TRBV5-5 and TRBJ1-1; no definite D call. The CDR3 length is 14 residues. Germline assignment: CDR1 SGHKS and CDR2 YYEKEE (reference sequence). Trimming took off 0 bases at V and 3 bases at J, with 9 bases between the two ends.

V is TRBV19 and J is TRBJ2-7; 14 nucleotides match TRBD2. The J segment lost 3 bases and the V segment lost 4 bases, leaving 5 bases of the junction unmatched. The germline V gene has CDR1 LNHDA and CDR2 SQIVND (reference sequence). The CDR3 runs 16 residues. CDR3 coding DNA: TGTGCCAGTAGTAGGACTAGCGGGGGGCTCGGCTACGAGCAGTACTTC. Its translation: CASSRTSGGLGYEQYF. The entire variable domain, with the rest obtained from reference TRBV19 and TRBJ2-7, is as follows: DGGITQSPKYLFRKEGQNVTLSCEQNLNHDAMYWYRQDPGQGLRLIYYSQIVNDFQKGDIAEGYSVSREKKESFPLTVTSAQKNPTAFYLCASSRTSGGLGYEQYFGPGTRLTVT.

The CDR3 reads CASSIPTHLLAGPYNEQFF. CDR3 coding DNA: TGTGCCAGCAGTATACCCACACACCTACTAGCGGGACCTTACAATGAGCAGTTCTTC. This chain links TRBV27 with TRBJ2-1; 10 bases line up with TRBD2. The CDR3 has 19 residues. Germline CDR1 and CDR2: MNHEY and SMNVEV (reference sequence). V gave up 5 bases and J gave up 4 bases; unmatched junction bases: 17.

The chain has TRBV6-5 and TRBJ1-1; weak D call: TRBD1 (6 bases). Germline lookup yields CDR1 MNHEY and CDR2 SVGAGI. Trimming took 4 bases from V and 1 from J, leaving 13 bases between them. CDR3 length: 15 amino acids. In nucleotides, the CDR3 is TGTGCCAGCAGTTCCCCCTCACAGGGGAACACTGAAGCTTTCTTT. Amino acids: CASSSPSQGNTEAFF.

The CDR3 sequence is CASSGQGPGTEAFF. CDR3 nucleotide sequence: TGTGCCAGCAGCGGACAGGGGCCGGGCACTGAAGCTTTCTTT. V usage is TRBV7-2 and J usage is TRBJ1-1; TRBD1 agrees at 9 bases. Germline V gene data show CDR1 as SGHTA and CDR2 as FQGNSA. With 5 bases clipped from V and 4 bases from J, the junction kept 5 bases outside the gene matches. The CDR3 loop spans 14 amino acids.

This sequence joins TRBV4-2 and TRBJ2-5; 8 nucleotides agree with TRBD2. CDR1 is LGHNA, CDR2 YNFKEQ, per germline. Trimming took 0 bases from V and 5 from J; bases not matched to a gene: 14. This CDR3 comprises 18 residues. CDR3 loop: CASSQDGWGLEGGETQYF. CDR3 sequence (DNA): TGTGCCAGCAGCCAAGATGGGTGGGGACTAGAGGGAGGGGAGACCCAGTACTTC.

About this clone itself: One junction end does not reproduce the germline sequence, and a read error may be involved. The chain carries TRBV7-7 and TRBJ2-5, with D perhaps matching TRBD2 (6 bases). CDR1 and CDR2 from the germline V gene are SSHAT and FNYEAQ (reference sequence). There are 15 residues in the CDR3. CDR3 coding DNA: TGTGCTAGCAGCTTAGCGCGGGATAGAAAAGAGACCCAGTACTTC. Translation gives CASSLARDRKETQYF.